A single sample is the source of the 6 T cell receptor beta chains below, sequenced in a study of T cells after yellow fever vaccination. A single record per CDR3 protein comes from TCRdb applying MiXCR to the 5' RACE reads. Of around 300,000 distinct CDR3 sequences in the sample, over 3.5% are singletons; the top ten hold approximately 23%. The sample here was PBMCs, taken 5 days after the yellow fever booster vaccination. These receptors were collected from a man between 18 and 35 years old who received the YFV17D yellow fever vaccine.

This clonotype showed up many times. The rearrangement uses TRBV10-3 and TRBJ2-4; D might be TRBD2 (5 bases). The CDR3 covers 11 residues. CDR1 is ENHRY, CDR2 SYGVKD, per germline. Trimming stripped 9 bases from V and 6 bases from J, with 9 bases between. The CDR3 coding sequence is TGTGCCATTGGACGGGGAAACATTCAGTACTTC. The encoded protein is CAIGRGNIQYF.

This clonotype was picked up a small number of times. This rearrangement joins TRBV7-9 to TRBJ1-2; D gene ambiguous. Germline V CDR1 and CDR2: SEHNR, FQNEAQ (reference sequence). Trimming stripped 1 base from V and 4 bases from J, with 7 bases between. The CDR3 has 13 amino acids. In DNA form, the CDR3 reads TGTGCCAGCAGCTTAGGGGGTACCTATGGCTACACCTTC. Translating it yields CASSLGGTYGYTF.

This clonotype was recorded a few times. The CDR3 DNA follows: TGCGCCAGCAGCTTGGGTTTCACTCTCACAGATACGCAGTATTTT. Translating gives CASSLGFTLTDTQYF. The chain uses TRBV5-1 and TRBJ2-3; no firm D call. Germline CDR1 is SGHRS and CDR2 is YFSETQ. CDR3 length: 15 residues. Trimming left V 0 bases short and J 2 bases short, with 10 bases between. The whole variable domain, filled in from reference TRBV5-1 and TRBJ2-3, reads KAGVTQTPRYLIKTRGQQVTLSCSPISGHRSVSWYQQTPGQGLQFLFEYFSETQRNKGNFPGRFSGRQFSNSRSEMNVSTLELGDSALYLCASSLGFTLTDTQYFGPGTRLTVL.

The gene calls are TRBV7-6 and TRBJ2-7, with no clear D. This CDR3 is built from 13 residues. V was trimmed by 5 bases and J by 1 base, leaving 9 bases between them. Germline CDR1 SGHVS, CDR2 FNYEAQ. The CDR3 is CASSLRTSYEQYF. CDR3 nucleotides: TGTGCCAGCAGCCTCCGGACGTCCTACGAGCAGTACTTC.

This chain joins TRBV7-2 and TRBJ2-7; D is uncertain. The CDR3 length is 13 residues. Germline lookup yields CDR1 SGHTA and CDR2 FQGNSA. V dropped 4 bases and J dropped 5 bases, with 12 bases sitting between them. The CDR3, as DNA: TGTGCCAGCAGCTCCTCCAGGTACCACGAGCAGTACTTC. Amino acids: CASSSSRYHEQYF. The full variable domain, rest sourced from reference TRBV7-2 and TRBJ2-7, is GAGVSQSPSNKVTEKGKDVELRCDPISGHTALYWYRQSLGQGLEFLIYFQGNSAPDKSGLPSDRFSAERTGGSVSTLTIQRTQQEDSAVYLCASSSSRYHEQYFGPGTRLTVT.

This clonotype was recorded a few times. J is TRBJ1-2 and V is TRBV4-2; the D is unclear. The V gene's germline CDR1 is LGHNA and CDR2 YNFKEQ. The CDR3 loop spans 16 amino acids. V shed 3 bases and J shed 4 bases, with 18 bases lying between them. In DNA, the CDR3 is TGTGCCAGCAGCCAGGACCCCGTGCAGGAGCCCTATGGCTACACCTTC. It codes for CASSQDPVQEPYGYTF.